This T cell receptor beta chain was documented in a study of T-cell reconstitution after alpha-beta-depleted transplantation in children. Unique molecular identifiers were built into the TCRbeta library. TCRdb independently ran MiXCR on the PCR reads; one entry per CDR3 protein. The sample records more than 300,000 distinct CDR3 sequences, around 16% being singletons. The germline CDR1 and CDR2 sequences are ENHRY and SYGVKD. The CDR3 sequence is 14 residues long. As for this clonotype: The junction departs from the called germline gene at one end, perhaps through a read error.

The sample here was PBMCs, mostly from graft donor cells, taken 360 days after TCRalphabeta/CD19-depleted stem cell transplant. The chain links TRBV10-3 to TRBJ2-2; 9 bases agree with TRBD1. The TCR was taken from a male patient between 2 and 10 years old who had a stem cell transplant for acute lymphoblastic leukemia, so the T cells may come from the graft donor. Written as DNA, the CDR3 is TGTGCCATCTCCGGGACAGGGAACTCCGGGGAGCTGTATTTT. It codes for CAISGTGNSGELYF.